A selection of T cell receptor beta chains follows, all from one sample in a study of cytomegalovirus exposure and HLA in healthy donors. Profiling relied on immunoSEQ multiplex PCR, and the TCRdb table lists in-frame clones only, not all of them. Of tens of thousands of clones listed, roughly nine tenths are singletons. Sequenced material: PBMCs. Source of these receptors: a woman aged 18 to 35 in good health and CMV-seronegative. Each CDR3 is given with its conserved first and last residue. The D gene is left open where the match is weak. The listing skips clone size in some rows; elsewhere it reads once, few, many or a size class.

NA	NA	TRBV7-9	TRBJ1-2	CASSSSGNGYTF	TGTGCCAGCAGCTCTTCAGGGAATGGCTACACCTTC
NA	NA	TRBV19	TRBJ1-2	CASRREGGYGYTF	TGTGCCAGTAGAAGAGAAGGGGGCTATGGCTACACCTTC
NA	once	TRBV2	TRBJ2-3	CASSTGYTDTQYF	TGTGCCAGCAGTACAGGCTACACAGATACGCAGTATTTT
NA	once	TRBV11-3	TRBJ2-2	CASSFRAATGELFF	TGTGCCAGCAGCTTCAGGGCCGCCACCGGGGAGCTGTTTTTT
TRBD1	NA	TRBV30	TRBJ1-2	CAWSDRGGYTF	TGTGCCTGGAGTGACAGGGGTGGCTACACCTTC
TRBD2	NA	TRBV7-8	TRBJ2-2	CASSLGTSGEAGELFF	TGTGCCAGCAGCTTAGGGACTAGCGGGGAAGCCGGGGAGCTGTTTTTT
NA	NA	TRBV14	TRBJ1-3	CASSPDSYSGNTIYF	TGTGCCAGCAGCCCCGACAGCTACTCTGGAAACACCATATATTTT
TRBD1	NA	TRBV2	TRBJ2-4	CAITTGANIQYF	TGTGCCATCACAACAGGGGCAAACATTCAGTACTTC
TRBD1	NA	TRBV5-4	TRBJ1-2	CASRTGGQGDYGYTF	TGTGCCAGCAGGACTGGGGGACAGGGGGACTATGGCTACACCTTC
NA	NA	TRBV19	TRBJ1-2	CASSIGDYGYTF	TGTGCCAGTAGTATTGGAGACTATGGCTACACCTTC
TRBD1	few	TRBV5-1	TRBJ2-2	CASSLPLKQGLSGELFF	TGCGCCAGCAGCTTACCCCTCAAACAGGGGCTGTCCGGGGAGCTGTTTTTT
TRBD1	once	TRBV2	TRBJ1-2	CASRPWDSYGYTF	TGTGCCAGCAGGCCATGGGACAGCTATGGCTACACCTTC
TRBD1	NA	TRBV6-6	TRBJ1-2	CASRETGMDGYTF	TGTGCCAGTAGAGAGACAGGGATGGATGGCTACACCTTC
TRBD1	few	TRBV5-1	TRBJ2-1	CASSLAQGAYNEQFF	TGCGCCAGCAGCTTGGCACAGGGGGCTTACAATGAGCAGTTCTTC
NA	NA	TRBV30	TRBJ1-6	CAWNGDLRDNSPLHF	TGTGCCTGGAATGGGGATCTGAGGGATAATTCACCCCTCCACTTT
NA	few	TRBV15	TRBJ2-3	CATSRGGGSTDTQYF	TGTGCCACCAGCAGAGGGGGAGGCAGCACAGATACGCAGTATTTT
TRBD2	NA	TRBV6-7	TRBJ2-7	CASTPWREGPGEQYF	TGTGCCAGCACCCCCTGGCGGGAGGGCCCGGGCGAGCAGTACTTC
TRBD1	NA	TRBV6-1	TRBJ1-4	CASSGIGQGAQKDEKLFF	TGTGCCAGCAGTGGGATCGGACAGGGGGCGCAGAAGGATGAAAAACTGTTTTTT
NA	NA	TRBV28	TRBJ1-2	CASLVQPGYGYGYTF	TGTGCCAGCCTAGTTCAACCAGGGTATGGCTATGGCTACACCTTC
TRBD2	NA	TRBV7-8	TRBJ2-1	CASSLEGLAGPPSYNEQFF	TGTGCCAGCAGCTTAGAAGGACTAGCGGGACCACCTTCCTACAATGAGCAGTTCTTC
TRBD1	NA	TRBV6-4	TRBJ1-1	CASSDSPDRPNTEAFF	TGTGCCAGCAGTGACTCCCCGGACAGGCCGAACACTGAAGCTTTCTTT
NA	NA	TRBV5-1	TRBJ1-6	CASSPQSQGYSPLHF	TGCGCCAGCAGCCCGCAATCCCAGGGGTATTCACCCCTCCACTTT
NA	once	TRBV5-1	TRBJ1-1	CASSLVGRGEAFF	TGCGCCAGCAGCTTGGTTGGAAGGGGTGAAGCTTTCTTT
NA	NA	TRBV4-2	TRBJ1-2	CASSQDERRAYTF	TGTGCCAGCAGCCAAGATGAAAGGAGAGCCTACACCTTC
TRBD2	NA	TRBV5-6	TRBJ2-3	CASSFAREGRTDTQYF	TGTGCCAGCAGCTTCGCGCGGGAGGGACGCACAGATACGCAGTATTTT
NA	NA	TRBV4-1	TRBJ1-4	CASEKKAGVGDEKLFF	TGCGCCAGCGAAAAGAAGGCGGGGGTCGGCGATGAAAAACTGTTTTTT
TRBD1	NA	TRBV28	TRBJ2-7	CASSLFRTGGEQYF	TGTGCCAGCAGTTTATTTAGGACAGGGGGAGAGCAGTACTTC